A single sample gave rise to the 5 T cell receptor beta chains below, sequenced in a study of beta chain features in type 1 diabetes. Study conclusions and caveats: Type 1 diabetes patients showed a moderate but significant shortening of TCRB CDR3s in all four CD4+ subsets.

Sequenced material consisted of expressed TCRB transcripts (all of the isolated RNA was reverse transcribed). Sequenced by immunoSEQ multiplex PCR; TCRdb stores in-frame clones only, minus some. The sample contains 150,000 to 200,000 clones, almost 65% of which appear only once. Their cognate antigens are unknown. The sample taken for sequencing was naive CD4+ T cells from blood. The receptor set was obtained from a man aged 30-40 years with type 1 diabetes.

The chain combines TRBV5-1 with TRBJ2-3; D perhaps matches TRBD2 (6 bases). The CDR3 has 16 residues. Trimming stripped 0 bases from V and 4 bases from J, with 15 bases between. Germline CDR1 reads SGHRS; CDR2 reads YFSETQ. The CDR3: CASSLAAGFRADTQYF. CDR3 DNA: TGCGCCAGCAGCTTGGCCGCGGGATTTCGTGCAGATACGCAGTATTTT.

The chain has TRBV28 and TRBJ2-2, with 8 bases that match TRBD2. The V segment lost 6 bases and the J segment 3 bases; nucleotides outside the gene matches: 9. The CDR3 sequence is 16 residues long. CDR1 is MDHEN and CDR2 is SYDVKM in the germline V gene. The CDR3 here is CASSRPGGAHTGELFF. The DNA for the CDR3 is TGTGCCAGCAGCCGTCCCGGGGGGGCGCACACCGGGGAGCTGTTTTTT.

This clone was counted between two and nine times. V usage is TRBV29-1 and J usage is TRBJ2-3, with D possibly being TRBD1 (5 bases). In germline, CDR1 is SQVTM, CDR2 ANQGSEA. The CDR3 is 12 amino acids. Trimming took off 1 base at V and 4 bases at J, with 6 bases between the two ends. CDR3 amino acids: CSVEVRADTQYF. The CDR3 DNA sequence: TGCAGCGTTGAAGTCAGGGCAGATACGCAGTATTTT.

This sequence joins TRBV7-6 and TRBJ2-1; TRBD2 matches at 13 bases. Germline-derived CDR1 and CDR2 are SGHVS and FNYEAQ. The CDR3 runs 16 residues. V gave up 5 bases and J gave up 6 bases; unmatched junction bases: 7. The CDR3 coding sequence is TGTGCCAGCAGCCCGCGCGGGACTAGCGGGGTCAATGAGCAGTTCTTC. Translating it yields CASSPRGTSGVNEQFF.

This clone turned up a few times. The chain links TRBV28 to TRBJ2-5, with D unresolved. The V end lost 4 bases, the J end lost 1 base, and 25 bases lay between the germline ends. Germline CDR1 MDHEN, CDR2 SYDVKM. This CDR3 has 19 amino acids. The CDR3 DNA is TGTGCCAGCAGTTCGCCAACCACGTCTGGAAGAATGGGCCAAGAGACCCAGTACTTC. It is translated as CASSSPTTSGRMGQETQYF.